Shown below are 32 T cell receptor beta chains from a single sample sequenced in a study of T cell responses to AZD1222 COVID-19 vaccine. Clones were read by immunoSEQ multiplex PCR, and TCRdb kept only the in-frame ones, dropping some. The sample carries 90,000 to 120,000 clones, over 80% recorded once. The material sequenced was peripheral blood, taken 28 days after the second AZD1222 dose. Receptors were obtained from an adult who received the AZD1222 COVID-19 vaccine.

The rearrangement uses TRBV6-5 and TRBJ2-6; no definite D call. The V end lost 6 bases, the J end lost 3 bases, and 9 bases lay between the germline ends. In germline, CDR1 is MNHEY, CDR2 SVGAGI. This CDR3 region has 14 residues. The CDR3 DNA reads as TGTGCCAGCAGAACTGACCATGGGGCCAACGTCCTGACTTTC. It encodes CASRTDHGANVLTF.

This clone was recorded once. This sequence joins TRBV6-6 and TRBJ2-5, with 8 bases aligning to TRBD2. The V segment lost 0 bases and the J segment 4 bases; nucleotides outside the gene matches: 4. The CDR3 covers 15 residues. Germline CDR1 MNHNY, CDR2 SVGAGI (reference sequence). The CDR3 coding sequence is TGTGCCAGCAGTTACTCCGGACTAGCCGGAGAGACCCAGTACTTC. Residues: CASSYSGLAGETQYF.

The genes are TRBV5-4 and TRBJ2-7; D might be TRBD1 (6 bases). This CDR3 contains 15 residues. V was shortened by 4 bases and J by 1 base, with 15 bases between the two germline ends. The germline gives CDR1 SGHNT, CDR2 YYREEE (reference sequence). CDR3 amino acids: CASSLSGAQSYEQYF. For the CDR3, the DNA is TGTGCCAGCAGCCTATCAGGGGCCCAGTCCTACGAGCAGTACTTC.

The chain employs TRBV18 and TRBJ1-4; 8 bases match TRBD1. After removal of 5 bases from V and 7 bases from J, the junction contained 9 bases not matched to a gene. The CDR3 covers 15 residues. From germline, CDR1 is KGHSH and CDR2 LQKENI. The CDR3 here is CASSAGQGRGEKLFF. CDR3 sequence (DNA): TGTGCCAGCTCAGCCGGACAGGGACGAGGTGAAAAACTGTTTTTT.

A few counts support this clone. The chain is built from TRBV6-4 and TRBJ2-1; 15 bases agree with TRBD2. This CDR3 is built from 15 residues. Germline V gives CDR1 MRHNA, CDR2 SNTAGT. After removal of 8 bases from V and 1 base from J, the junction contained 0 bases not matched to a gene. The CDR3 region is CASGLAGGSYNEQFF. CDR3 nucleotides: TGTGCCAGCGGACTAGCGGGGGGGTCCTACAATGAGCAGTTCTTC.

The J gene is TRBJ1-1, the V gene TRBV11-1, with 8 bases lining up with TRBD1. Germline V CDR1 and CDR2: SGHAT, FQDESV (reference sequence). The CDR3 loop spans 14 amino acids. V lost 7 bases, J lost 5 bases, and 9 bases stayed unmatched. The CDR3 coding sequence is TGTGCCAGCACCTATGGACAGGGACGTACTGAAGCTTTCTTT. Amino acids: CASTYGQGRTEAFF.

The rearrangement uses TRBV7-2 and TRBJ2-1; the D gene is possibly TRBD1 (5 bases). The V gene's germline CDR1 is SGHTA and CDR2 FQGNSA. Trimming shortened V by 4 bases and J by 5 bases, and 9 bases separated the two germline ends. This CDR3 is 13 amino acids long. The chain's CDR3 is CASSSQGNNEQFF. For the CDR3, the DNA is TGTGCCAGCAGCTCTCAGGGTAACAATGAGCAGTTCTTC. Together with reference TRBV7-2 and TRBJ2-1, the CDR3 gives the full variable domain: GAGVSQSPSNKVTEKGKDVELRCDPISGHTALYWYRQSLGQGLEFLIYFQGNSAPDKSGLPSDRFSAERTGGSVSTLTIQRTQQEDSAVYLCASSSQGNNEQFFGPGTRLTVL.

This chain uses TRBV29-1 with TRBJ2-1; 8 nucleotides align to TRBD1. From germline, CDR1 is SQVTM and CDR2 ANQGSEA. V was clipped by 4 bases and J by 1 base; unmatched bases: 9. The CDR3 is 16 residues long. This CDR3 reads CSVGGQGGRSYNEQFF. The CDR3 DNA is TGCAGCGTTGGTGGACAGGGAGGTAGGTCCTACAATGAGCAGTTCTTC.

V and J are TRBV7-9 and TRBJ2-7; 13 bases line up with TRBD2. V dropped 4 bases and J dropped 2; count of bases not matched to a gene: 5. The CDR3 loop spans 16 amino acids. Germline lookup yields CDR1 SEHNR and CDR2 FQNEAQ (reference sequence). CDR3 nucleotide sequence: TGTGCCAGCAGCTCCGGGACTAGCGGGAACCCCTACGAGCAGTACTTC. Protein sequence: CASSSGTSGNPYEQYF.

The J gene is TRBJ1-5, the V gene TRBV19, with D hard to call. The CDR3 is 16 amino acids. Trimming stripped 6 bases from V and 1 base from J, with 16 bases between. CDR1 is LNHDA, CDR2 SQIVND, per germline (reference sequence). CDR3 amino acids: CASRARTGESNQPQHF. CDR3 in DNA: TGTGCCAGTAGGGCGCGGACCGGGGAGAGCAATCAGCCCCAGCATTTT.

The chain has TRBV3-1 (or the pseudogene TRBV3-2) and TRBJ1-3; D unclear. V was clipped by 1 base and J by 0 bases, with 10 bases between them. This CDR3 contains 16 residues. CDR1 LGHDT and CDR2 YNNKEL come from the germline V gene (reference sequence). The CDR3 region is CASSQGREGSGNTIYF. CDR3 coding DNA: TGTGCCAGCAGCCAAGGTCGCGAGGGCTCTGGAAACACCATATATTTT.

The chain joins TRBV3-1 (or the pseudogene TRBV3-2) to TRBJ1-5; TRBD1 aligns across 7 bases. The junction had 7 bases not matched to a gene; V was cut back by 1 base and J by 4 bases. Germline CDR1 is LGHDT and CDR2 is YNNKEL (reference sequence). The CDR3 runs 16 residues. The CDR3: CASSQVGRGFNQPQHF. DNA of the CDR3: TGTGCCAGCAGCCAAGTTGGCAGGGGGTTTAATCAGCCCCAGCATTTT.

The rearrangement joins TRBV29-1 to TRBJ2-2, with D hard to call. The CDR3 consists of 14 residues. Per the germline V gene, CDR1 is SQVTM and CDR2 is ANQGSEA. Trimming stripped 6 bases from V and 7 bases from J, with 18 bases between. As DNA, the CDR3 is TGCAGCGTCGCCTACGGGCTAGATGGCGGGGAGCTGTTTTTT. Protein: CSVAYGLDGGELFF.

This rearrangement joins TRBV9 to TRBJ2-7, with D possibly TRBD1 on 6 matching bases. The germline V and J ends were trimmed by 4 bases and 7 bases, with 18 bases remaining between them. Germline V gives CDR1 SGDLS, CDR2 YYNGEE. The CDR3 contains 14 residues. The CDR3 spells CASSTRQELSEQYF. The CDR3 DNA sequence: TGTGCCAGCAGCACCCGACAGGAGTTGTCTGAGCAGTACTTC.

V is TRBV3-1 (or the pseudogene TRBV3-2) and J is TRBJ1-2; D perhaps matches TRBD1 (5 bases). V was shortened by 4 bases and J by 4 bases, with 16 bases between the two germline ends. The germline V gene encodes CDR1 LGHDT and CDR2 YNNKEL (reference sequence). The CDR3 spans 15 residues. The CDR3 DNA sequence: TGTGCCAGCAGCCCCAATGGGGGGAGTATCTATGGCTACACCTTC. Its translation: CASSPNGGSIYGYTF.

The V call is TRBV7-6, the J call TRBJ1-5; 11 nucleotides line up with TRBD1. The CDR3 is made up of 15 amino acids. The trim removed 3 bases at V and 6 bases at J, leaving 4 bases unmatched. Germline V gene lookup returns CDR1 SGHVS and CDR2 FNYEAQ. CDR3 amino acids: CASSLGTGGIQPQHF. The CDR3, as DNA: TGTGCCAGCAGCTTGGGGACAGGGGGGATTCAGCCCCAGCATTTT.

This chain uses TRBV7-8 with TRBJ2-2; 7 bases map to TRBD2. This CDR3 spans 15 amino acids. The germline V gene encodes CDR1 SGHVS and CDR2 FQNEAQ. Trimming at V came to 0 bases and at J to 3 bases, leaving 1 base not matched to a gene. CDR3 coding DNA: TGTGCCAGCAGCTTAGCTAGCGGGTACACCGGGGAGCTGTTTTTT. It codes for CASSLASGYTGELFF.

The rearrangement joins TRBV10-3 to TRBJ1-2; D possibly corresponds to TRBD1 (5 bases). CDR1 is ENHRY and CDR2 is SYGVKD in the germline V gene. The V and J ends lost 4 bases and 5 bases respectively, with 11 bases between them. The CDR3 is made up of 13 amino acids. CDR3 loop: CAISAGPQYGYTF. The CDR3 region has the DNA TGTGCCATCAGTGCGGGACCGCAATATGGCTACACCTTC.

This chain joins TRBV4-3 and TRBJ2-5; D uncertain. The CDR3 loop spans 16 amino acids. Trimming left V 1 base short and J 5 bases short, with 17 bases between. CDR1 is LGHNA and CDR2 is YSLEER in the germline V gene. CDR3 bases: TGCGCCAGCAGCCAAGGGGTAGTCAGAGCGCGGGAGACCCAGTACTTC. Translation: CASSQGVVRARETQYF.

This chain joins TRBV3-1 (or the pseudogene TRBV3-2) and TRBJ1-6; D is unresolved. CDR1 and CDR2 (germline): LGHDT, YNNKEL (reference sequence). Trimming shortened V by 5 bases and J by 3 bases, and 8 bases separated the two germline ends. The CDR3 contains 14 residues. The CDR3 nucleotides are TGTGCCAGCAGCTTCCGGGGCTATAATTCACCCCTCCACTTT. Its translation is CASSFRGYNSPLHF.

This clone has only one observation. V is TRBV5-5 and J is TRBJ1-1; no definite D call. V was shortened by 4 bases and J by 0 bases, with 10 bases between the two germline ends. Germline loops: CDR1 SGHKS, CDR2 YYEKEE (reference sequence). The CDR3 covers 14 residues. The CDR3 bases are TGTGCCAGCAGCGCGTCCCTGCTGAACACTGAAGCTTTCTTT. Translated: CASSASLLNTEAFF.

V is TRBV14 and J is TRBJ1-2, with D perhaps matching TRBD1 (6 bases). Between the trimmed V and J ends, which lost 6 bases and 4 bases, there was a span of 12 bases. In germline, CDR1 is SGHDN, CDR2 FVKESK. The CDR3 length is 13 residues. The CDR3 here is CASRLTGSYGYTF. As DNA, the CDR3 is TGTGCCAGCAGGCTCACAGGGAGCTATGGCTACACCTTC.

This chain links TRBV3-1 (or the pseudogene TRBV3-2) with TRBJ1-2; 7 bases match TRBD1. Germline-derived CDR1 and CDR2 are LGHDT and YNNKEL (reference sequence). Trimming removed 8 bases from V and 2 bases from J; junction bases left unmatched: 5. This CDR3 has 13 amino acids. The CDR3, as DNA: TGTGCCAGCCGTCCGACAGGGAACTATGGCTACACCTTC. Protein sequence: CASRPTGNYGYTF.

V and J are TRBV2 and TRBJ1-2; 9 bases agree with TRBD1. This CDR3 has 11 amino acids. V lost 9 bases to trimming and J lost 6 bases; unmatched junction nucleotides: 2. CDR1 SNHLY and CDR2 FYNNEI come from the germline V gene. The DNA for the CDR3 is TGTGCCAGGACAGGGGGGAATGGCTACACCTTC. Amino acids: CARTGGNGYTF.

The gene calls are TRBV7-2 and TRBJ2-1, with 8 bases matching TRBD1. Germline assignment: CDR1 SGHTA and CDR2 FQGNSA. The junction had 5 bases not matched to a gene; V was cut back by 2 bases and J by 2 bases. The CDR3 length is 16 residues. CDR3 residues: CASSLTQGAAYNEQFF. Here the CDR3 DNA reads TGTGCCAGCAGCTTAACGCAGGGGGCAGCCTACAATGAGCAGTTCTTC.

The rearrangement links TRBV16 to TRBJ1-2; possible D gene TRBD1, 5 bases. The V and J ends lost 4 bases and 3 bases respectively, with 18 bases between them. The CDR3 is made up of 16 amino acids. Germline V CDR1 and CDR2: KGHSY, FQNENV. The CDR3 DNA reads as TGTGCCAGCAGCCCCCAGCGAGTTGGGGGGGACTATGGCTACACCTTC. Protein product: CASSPQRVGGDYGYTF.

The genes are TRBV14 and TRBJ1-6; no firm D call. Trimming pared 4 bases from V and 0 bases from J, leaving 10 bases between. Germline CDR1 SGHDN, CDR2 FVKESK. There are 16 residues in the CDR3. The CDR3 sequence is CASSRSFSSYNSPLHF. The CDR3 nucleotides read TGTGCCAGCAGCCGAAGTTTTAGCTCCTATAATTCACCCCTCCACTTT. Looking up the rest from reference TRBV14 and TRBJ1-6 gives the full variable domain: EAGVTQFPSHSVIEKGQTVTLRCDPISGHDNLYWYRRVMGKEIKFLLHFVKESKQDESGMPNNRFLAERTGGTYSTLKVQPAELEDSGVYFCASSRSFSSYNSPLHFGNGTRLTVT.

The chain uses TRBV18 and TRBJ2-7; TRBD1 matches at 10 bases. The CDR3 runs 14 residues. Looked up from germline, CDR1 is KGHSH and CDR2 is LQKENI. J was trimmed by 3 bases and V by 6 bases; bases with no gene match: 5. CDR3 DNA: TGTGCCAGCTCCTGGGGGACAGGGGTCTACGAGCAGTACTTC. Translation gives CASSWGTGVYEQYF.

V is TRBV27 and J is TRBJ1-2, with TRBD1 matching 9 bases. V lost 3 bases to trimming and J lost 8 bases; unmatched junction nucleotides: 13. Per the germline V gene, CDR1 is MNHEY and CDR2 is SMNVEV (reference sequence). The CDR3 extends over 16 amino acids. This chain's CDR3 is CASSFFPPRTGVGYTF. CDR3 nucleotides: TGTGCCAGCAGTTTCTTCCCCCCCAGGACAGGGGTCGGCTACACCTTC.

This sequence joins TRBV2 and TRBJ2-1; D not resolved. Germline V gene sequence: CDR1 SNHLY, CDR2 FYNNEI. The V end was cut by 6 bases, the J end by 0 bases, with 6 bases between. This CDR3 comprises 13 residues. CDR3 in amino acids: CASRQSSYNEQFF. CDR3 nucleotides: TGTGCCAGCAGGCAGAGCTCCTACAATGAGCAGTTCTTC. The whole variable domain, filled in from reference TRBV2 and TRBJ2-1, reads EPEVTQTPSHQVTQMGQEVILRCVPISNHLYFYWYRQILGQKVEFLVSFYNNEISEKSEIFDDQFSVERPDGSNFTLKIRSTKLEDSAMYFCASRQSSYNEQFFGPGTRLTVL.

This sequence joins TRBV5-4 and TRBJ2-3, with no clear D. CDR3 length: 14 residues. Looked up from germline, CDR1 is SGHNT and CDR2 is YYREEE (reference sequence). V was clipped by 2 bases and J by 0 bases, with 7 bases between them. The CDR3 here is CASSLIASTDTQYF. In DNA, the CDR3 is TGTGCCAGCAGCTTAATAGCCAGCACAGATACGCAGTATTTT.

The rearrangement joins TRBV30 to TRBJ1-3; 10 nucleotides align to TRBD1. Germline CDR1 and CDR2: GTSNPN and SVGIG (reference sequence). This CDR3 is built from 13 residues. V shed 5 bases and J 2 bases; nucleotides not matched to a gene: 0. The CDR3 DNA reads as TGTGCCTGGGACAGGGGGCCTGGAAACACCATATATTTT. Translation: CAWDRGPGNTIYF. Drawing the rest from reference TRBV30 and TRBJ1-3, the complete variable domain is SQTIHQWPATLVQPVGSPLSLECTVEGTSNPNLYWYRQAAGRGLQLLFYSVGIGQISSEVPQNLSASRPQDRQFILSSKKLLLSDSGFYLCAWDRGPGNTIYFGEGSWLTVV.